The present T cell receptor beta chain was sequenced within a study of cytomegalovirus exposure and HLA in healthy donors. Points from the study as a whole: Association of a missense DCLRE1C variant with TCR beta V- and J-gene trimming was reported in a later analysis. Roughly uniform sequencing depth across donors was assumed, possibly incorrectly. Rare sequences made up most TCRs, while some public TCRs were found in many donors.

Comments on this clone: Its antigen remains unknown.

The CDR3 runs 16 residues. From germline, CDR1 is SGHRS and CDR2 YFSETQ. V was clipped by 4 bases and J by 0 bases, with 14 bases between them. The primer mix had 60 Vbeta and 13 Jbeta primers. Some clones are missing from TCRdb's copy, which holds only in-frame ones; the method was immunoSEQ multiplex PCR. The sample table includes roughly 82,000 clones. Nominally healthy donors provided the samples, though records likely missed some immune exposures. This rearrangement joins TRBV5-1 to TRBJ1-5, with D tentatively TRBD1 (5 bases). The material sequenced was PBMCs. The receptor's source is a woman aged 60-75 years in good health and CMV-seronegative. The CDR3 sequence: CASSATGTGSNQPQHF. As DNA, the CDR3 is TGCGCCAGCAGCGCCACCGGGACTGGTAGCAATCAGCCCCAGCATTTT.